Following are 19 T cell receptor beta chains from one sample sequenced in a study of regulatory T cells in long-lasting Graves disease. Library construction for TCR beta used iRepertoire HTBI primers and Arm-PCR of CDR3 regions. MiXCR, applied by TCRdb to the multiplex PCR reads, yields one record per CDR3 protein. The sample includes some 470,000 distinct CDR3 sequences, around a fifth seen only once; the top ten take roughly 7%. Stated time point: persistent/refractory GD, antithyroid drugs over 5 years with positive TRAb. From RNA extracted from PBMCs, the TCR library was made. Material: peripheral blood mononuclear cells (PBMCs), obtained when the disease was refractory, from a patient treated with antithyroid drugs. The source is a female donor with Graves disease.

The chain employs TRBV19 and TRBJ2-7; either TRBD1 or TRBD2 may supply D (5 bases each). Germline V gives CDR1 LNHDA, CDR2 SQIVND (reference sequence). The ends were cut back, 1 base at V and 1 base at J, with 14 bases in the middle. The length of the CDR3 is 16 residues. CDR3 coding DNA: TGTGCCAGTAGTATAGTTTCCCAAGGGGAGTCCTACGAGCAGTACTTC. Protein sequence: CASSIVSQGESYEQYF.

V usage is TRBV19 and J usage is TRBJ2-2, with D unresolved. The V gene's germline CDR1 is LNHDA and CDR2 SQIVND (reference sequence). The CDR3 spans 14 residues. V was cut by 8 bases and J by 5 bases, with 15 bases left in between. The CDR3 coding sequence is TGTGCCAGTCGAGGCCTCTTCAGGACCGGGGAGCTGTTTTTT. Translation gives CASRGLFRTGELFF.

In this sample, this clonotype turned up once. V and J are TRBV5-1 and TRBJ2-3; 10 bases match TRBD2. Germline CDR1 is SGHRS and CDR2 is YFSETQ. J gave up 0 bases and V 1 base, and 14 bases lay outside the gene matches. The CDR3 runs to 20 residues. The CDR3 bases are TGCGCCAGCAGCTTGACCCCGTGGCTAGCGGGAGCCGTTAGCACAGATACGCAGTATTTT. This gives the protein CASSLTPWLAGAVSTDTQYF.

This clonotype was counted ten times or more. In DNA form, the CDR3 reads TGTGCCAGCAGTCAAGGACACCGGAACACTGAAGCTTTCTTT. This codes for CASSQGHRNTEAFF. The V gene is TRBV25-1, the J gene TRBJ1-1; weak D call: TRBD1 (5 bases). This CDR3 has 14 residues. The V end lost 5 bases, the J end lost 1 base, and 11 bases lay between the germline ends. Germline CDR1 is MGHDK and CDR2 is SYGVNS.

This clonotype was detected only a few times. This chain uses TRBV2 with TRBJ2-1; 7 bases fit TRBD2. Germline CDR1 SNHLY, CDR2 FYNNEI. The CDR3 length is 13 residues. J gave up 4 bases and V 8 bases, and 5 bases lay outside the gene matches. The CDR3 DNA sequence: TGTGCCAGCGCTACTAGCGTATACAATGAGCAGTTCTTC. It specifies CASATSVYNEQFF.

This clonotype has at least ten counts. The rearrangement links TRBV28 to TRBJ2-7; a weak D match, TRBD2 (6 bases). The CDR3 is 14 residues long. Trimming took off 2 bases at V and 4 bases at J, with 12 bases between the two ends. The germline gives CDR1 MDHEN, CDR2 SYDVKM. The CDR3 nucleotides are TGTGCCAGCAGTTTAAGGGTAGCGGAATACGAGCAGTACTTC. Its translation: CASSLRVAEYEQYF.

This clonotype was seen repeatedly, ten times or more. This chain links TRBV12-3 or TRBV12-4 with TRBJ2-2; D possibly corresponds to TRBD1 (6 bases). V was shortened by 6 bases and J by 4 bases, with 36 bases between the two germline ends. The CDR3 length is 22 residues. Here the CDR3 DNA reads TGTGCCAGCAGGTTCCCTATGACGGATCAGCAACGAAGGGGGTTCCGCACCGGGGAGCTGTTTTTT. As protein: CASRFPMTDQQRRGFRTGELFF.

In DNA form, the CDR3 reads TGTGCCAGCAGCTTAAGGGGGGGACAGGGGACCTCCTACGAGCAGTACTTC. It encodes CASSLRGGQGTSYEQYF. The chain links TRBV7-9 to TRBJ2-7; 10 bases agree with TRBD1. The CDR3 length is 17 residues. Trimming removed 2 bases from V and 0 bases from J; junction bases left unmatched: 7. CDR1 is SEHNR and CDR2 is FQNEAQ in the germline V gene (reference sequence). Based on the CDR3 plus reference TRBV7-9 and TRBJ2-7, the full variable domain is DTGVSQNPRHKITKRGQNVTFRCDPISEHNRLYWYRQTLGQGPEFLTYFQNEAQLEKSRLLSDRFSAERPKGSFSTLEIQRTEQGDSAMYLCASSLRGGQGTSYEQYFGPGTRLTVT.

The chain uses TRBV4-1 and TRBJ1-1; D call uncertain. The CDR3 consists of 15 residues. The V gene's germline CDR1 is MGHRA and CDR2 YSYEKL. V was pared by 3 bases and J by 1 base, with 12 bases between. The CDR3 DNA sequence: TGCGCCAGCAGCCAGGCAGTGGGCCCGAACACTGAAGCTTTCTTT. Amino acids: CASSQAVGPNTEAFF.

This clonotype was detected ten times or more. V gene TRBV7-2 combines with J gene TRBJ1-3; 7 bases fit TRBD1. Looked up from germline, CDR1 is SGHTA and CDR2 is FQGNSA. CDR3 size: 14 residues. Unmatched junction bases numbered 2, after V lost 5 bases and J lost 1 base. CDR3 DNA sequence: TGTGCCAGCAGCAAGGGGGCGTCTGGAAACACCATATATTTT. It encodes CASSKGASGNTIYF.

This clonotype was found many times. V is TRBV5-1 and J is TRBJ1-1, with unresolved D. V was trimmed by 1 base and J by 1 base, leaving 5 bases between them. The germline CDR1 and CDR2 sequences are SGHRS and YFSETQ. The CDR3 is 13 amino acids. CDR3 region: CASSLIANTEAFF. In DNA form, the CDR3 reads TGCGCCAGCAGCTTGATCGCGAACACTGAAGCTTTCTTT.

This clonotype was seen many times. The V gene is TRBV6-1, the J gene TRBJ1-2; no clear D. Germline V gene data show CDR1 as MNHNS and CDR2 as SASEGT. V was cut by 3 bases and J by 4 bases, with 6 bases left in between. The CDR3 extends over 12 amino acids. The CDR3 DNA reads TGTGCCAGCAGTGATGCCTTCTATGGCTACACCTTC. Residues: CASSDAFYGYTF.

This clonotype came up many times. This chain joins TRBV11-2 and TRBJ2-5; D possibly matches TRBD1 or TRBD2 (5 bases each). The V end was cut by 5 bases, the J end by 5 bases, with 18 bases between. The CDR3 has 15 residues. CDR1 and CDR2 from the germline V gene are SGHAT and FQNNGV. The CDR3: CASSRTGTGGETQYF. The CDR3 DNA reads TGTGCCAGCAGCCGAACTGGGACGGGTGGCGAGACCCAGTACTTC. Looking up the rest from reference TRBV11-2 and TRBJ2-5 gives the full variable domain: EAGVAQSPRYKIIEKRQSVAFWCNPISGHATLYWYQQILGQGPKLLIQFQNNGVVDDSQLPKDRFSAERLKGVDSTLKIQPAKLEDSAVYLCASSRTGTGGETQYFGPGTRLLVL.

The sample holds many counts of this clonotype. The chain carries TRBV24-1 and TRBJ2-7; 9 bases map to TRBD2. Trimming at V came to 3 bases and at J to 7 bases, leaving 9 bases not matched to a gene. Germline lookup yields CDR1 KGHDR and CDR2 SFDVKD. The CDR3 has 15 residues. The CDR3 region is CATSDEASGKLEQYF. The CDR3 nucleotides read TGTGCCACCAGTGATGAGGCTAGCGGGAAACTTGAGCAGTACTTC.

This clonotype was seen a few times. The chain has TRBV29-1 and TRBJ1-1; a weak D match, TRBD1 (6 bases). Trimming shortened V by 7 bases and J by 12 bases, and 18 bases separated the two germline ends. Looked up from germline, CDR1 is SQVTM and CDR2 is ANQGSEA. CDR3 size: 11 residues. The CDR3 coding sequence is TGCAGCGGAAAAGGGGCAGGGGAGTCTTTCTTT. Its protein is CSGKGAGESFF.

A word on this clonotype: A much bigger clone sits one base away, suggesting this may be a read error. This rearrangement joins TRBV6-2 or TRBV6-3 to TRBJ2-7; D is possibly TRBD1 or TRBD2 (5 bases each). From germline, CDR1 is MNHEY and CDR2 SVGEGT. With 3 bases removed from V and 9 bases from J, the gap between germline ends came to 9 bases. The CDR3 is 11 residues long. CDR3 amino acids: CASSYERGQYF. In nucleotides, the CDR3 is TGTGCCAGCAGTTATGAGAGGGGGCAGTACTTC.

In this sample, this clonotype turned up a few times. The rearrangement uses TRBV5-5 and TRBJ2-2, with 14 nucleotides matching TRBD2. Germline CDR1 SGHKS, CDR2 YYEKEE (reference sequence). There are 18 residues in the CDR3. J lost 4 bases, V lost 3 bases, and 8 bases had no gene match. Here the CDR3 reads CASSWGLAGVLGTGELFF. The DNA of the CDR3 is TGTGCCAGCAGCTGGGGACTAGCGGGAGTGCTGGGCACCGGGGAGCTGTTTTTT.

Only a few counts were recorded for this clonotype. The chain's CDR3 is CASSSQTGLRGEQYF. CDR3 coding DNA: TGTGCCAGCAGCTCCCAGACAGGGTTAAGGGGCGAGCAGTACTTC. The chain uses TRBV7-2 and TRBJ2-7; 7 nucleotides align to TRBD1. Per germline, CDR1 SGHTA and CDR2 FQGNSA. V dropped 4 bases and J dropped 6; count of bases not matched to a gene: 12. This CDR3 is 15 amino acids long.

The rearrangement joins TRBV14 to TRBJ2-5; 8 nucleotides align to TRBD2. CDR3 length: 20 amino acids. The junction had 20 bases not matched to a gene; V was cut back by 0 bases and J by 5 bases. Germline loops: CDR1 SGHDN, CDR2 FVKESK. The DNA for the CDR3 is TGTGCCAGCAGCCAAGATATAGGGCGGGAGGCCCCTTTGTTCGAGGAGACCCAGTACTTC. Its protein is CASSQDIGREAPLFEETQYF.